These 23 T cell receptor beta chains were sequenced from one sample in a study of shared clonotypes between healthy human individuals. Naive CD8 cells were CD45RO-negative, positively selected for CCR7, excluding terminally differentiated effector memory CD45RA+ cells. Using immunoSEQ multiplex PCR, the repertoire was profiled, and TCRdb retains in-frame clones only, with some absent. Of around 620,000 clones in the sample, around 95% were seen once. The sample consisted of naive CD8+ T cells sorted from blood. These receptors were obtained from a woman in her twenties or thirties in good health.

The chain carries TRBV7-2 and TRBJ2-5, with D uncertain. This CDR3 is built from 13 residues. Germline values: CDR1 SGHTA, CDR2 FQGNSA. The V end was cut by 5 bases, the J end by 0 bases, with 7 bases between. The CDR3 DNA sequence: TGTGCCAGCAGCCCCGAGAACCAAGAGACCCAGTACTTC. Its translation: CASSPENQETQYF.

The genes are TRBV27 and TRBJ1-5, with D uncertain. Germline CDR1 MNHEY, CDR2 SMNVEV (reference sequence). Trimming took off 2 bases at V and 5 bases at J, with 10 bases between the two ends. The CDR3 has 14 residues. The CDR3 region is CASSLRDGDQPQHF. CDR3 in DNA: TGTGCCAGCAGTTTACGGGATGGTGATCAGCCCCAGCATTTT.

The CDR3 DNA is TGTGCCAGCAGCTCCCGACTGGAAGATACGCAGTATTTT. Translation: CASSSRLEDTQYF. The chain joins TRBV7-9 to TRBJ2-3; D call uncertain. The CDR3 runs 13 residues. V shed 4 bases and J shed 5 bases, with 10 bases lying between them. The germline V gene has CDR1 SEHNR and CDR2 FQNEAQ (reference sequence).

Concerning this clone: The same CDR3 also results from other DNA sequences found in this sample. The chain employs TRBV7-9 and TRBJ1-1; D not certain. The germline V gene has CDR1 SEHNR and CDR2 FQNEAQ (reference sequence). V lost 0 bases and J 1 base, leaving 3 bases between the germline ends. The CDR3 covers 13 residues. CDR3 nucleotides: TGTGCCAGCAGCTTAGCCGCGAACACTGAAGCTTTCTTT. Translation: CASSLAANTEAFF.

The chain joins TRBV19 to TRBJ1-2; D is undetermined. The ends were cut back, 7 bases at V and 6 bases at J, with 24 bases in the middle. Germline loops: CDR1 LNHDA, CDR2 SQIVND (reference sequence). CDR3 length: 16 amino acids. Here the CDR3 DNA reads TGTGCCAGTAAAGCGGAGGTGCCGAGGTCGGTCGATGGCTACACCTTC. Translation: CASKAEVPRSVDGYTF.

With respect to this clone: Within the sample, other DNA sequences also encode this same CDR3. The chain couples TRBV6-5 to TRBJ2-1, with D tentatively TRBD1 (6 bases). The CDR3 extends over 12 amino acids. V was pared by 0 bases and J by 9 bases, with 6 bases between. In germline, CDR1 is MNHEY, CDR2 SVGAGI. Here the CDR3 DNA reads TGTGCCAGCAGTTACTCAGGGGGTGAGCAGTTCTTC. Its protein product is CASSYSGGEQFF.

CDR3 region: CASSLAAGGSSYNEQFF. CDR3 DNA: TGTGCCAGCAGCTTGGCCGCAGGGGGGAGCTCCTACAATGAGCAGTTCTTC. V and J are TRBV5-8 and TRBJ2-1; possibly TRBD1 for D (7 bases). V was clipped by 0 bases and J by 0 bases, with 13 bases between them. The CDR3 has 17 amino acids. In germline, CDR1 is SGHTS, CDR2 YDEGEE.

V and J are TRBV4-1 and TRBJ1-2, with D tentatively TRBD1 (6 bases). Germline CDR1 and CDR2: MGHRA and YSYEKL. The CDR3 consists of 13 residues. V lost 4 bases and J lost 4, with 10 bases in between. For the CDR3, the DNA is TGCGCCAGCAGCCCCGGGACAACCTATGGCTACACCTTC. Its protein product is CASSPGTTYGYTF.

Here the CDR3 DNA reads TGTGCCAGCAGCCCGTTTAGGGGACTAGCGGCCAACAATGAGCAGTTCTTC. Translated, it gives CASSPFRGLAANNEQFF. V gene TRBV14 combines with J gene TRBJ2-1; TRBD2 matches 11 bases. The CDR3 runs to 17 residues. J lost 5 bases, V lost 4 bases, and 10 bases had no gene match. The V gene's germline CDR1 is SGHDN and CDR2 FVKESK.

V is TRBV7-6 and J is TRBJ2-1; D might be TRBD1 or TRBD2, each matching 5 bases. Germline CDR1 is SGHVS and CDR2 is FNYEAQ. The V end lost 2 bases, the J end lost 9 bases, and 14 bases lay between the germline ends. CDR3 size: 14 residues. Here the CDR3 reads CASSLQGRGSEQFF. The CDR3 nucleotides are TGTGCCAGCAGCTTACAGGGCCGGGGTAGTGAGCAGTTCTTC.

The CDR3, as DNA: TGCGCCAGCAGCTTGGCCGGGACTAGCGGCTACGAGCAGTACTTC. Protein product: CASSLAGTSGYEQYF. The chain uses TRBV5-1 and TRBJ2-7; TRBD2 matches at 11 bases. CDR1 SGHRS and CDR2 YFSETQ come from the germline V gene. Unmatched junction bases numbered 2, after V lost 0 bases and J lost 3 bases. CDR3 length equals 15 residues.

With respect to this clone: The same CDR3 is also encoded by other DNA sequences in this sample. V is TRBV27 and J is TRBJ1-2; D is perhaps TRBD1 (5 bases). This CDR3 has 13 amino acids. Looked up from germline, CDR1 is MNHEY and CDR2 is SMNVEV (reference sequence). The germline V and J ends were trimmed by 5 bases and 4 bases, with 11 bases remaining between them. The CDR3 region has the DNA TGTGCCAGCAGTCTAGGGACGGGCTATGGCTACACCTTC. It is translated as CASSLGTGYGYTF.

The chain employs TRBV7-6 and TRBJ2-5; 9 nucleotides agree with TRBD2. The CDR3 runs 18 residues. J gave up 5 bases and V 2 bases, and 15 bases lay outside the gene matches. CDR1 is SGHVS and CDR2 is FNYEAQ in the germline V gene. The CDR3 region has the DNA TGTGCCAGCAGCTTATTTGGGTGGGCCGGGACTAGCCGTGAGACCCAGTACTTC. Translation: CASSLFGWAGTSRETQYF.

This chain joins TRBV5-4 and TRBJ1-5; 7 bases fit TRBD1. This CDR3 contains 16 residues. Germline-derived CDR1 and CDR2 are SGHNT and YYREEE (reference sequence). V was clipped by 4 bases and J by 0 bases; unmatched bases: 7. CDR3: CASSRRDSNSNQPQHF. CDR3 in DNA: TGTGCCAGCAGCCGACGGGACAGCAATAGCAATCAGCCCCAGCATTTT.

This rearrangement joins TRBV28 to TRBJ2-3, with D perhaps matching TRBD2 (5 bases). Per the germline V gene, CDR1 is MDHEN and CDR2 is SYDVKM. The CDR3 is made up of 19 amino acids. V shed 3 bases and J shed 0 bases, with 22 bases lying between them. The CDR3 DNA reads TGTGCCAGCAGTTTCTCCCCCTACCTTAGCGTCCAGAGCACAGATACGCAGTATTTT. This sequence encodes CASSFSPYLSVQSTDTQYF.

CDR3 nucleotides: TGTGCCAGCGGACTAGCGGTAGTCTACGAGCAGTACTTC. Translation gives CASGLAVVYEQYF. The chain joins TRBV6-1 to TRBJ2-7; 10 bases fit TRBD2. V dropped 8 bases and J dropped 3; count of bases not matched to a gene: 4. The CDR3 sequence is 13 residues long. Germline V CDR1 and CDR2: MNHNS, SASEGT.

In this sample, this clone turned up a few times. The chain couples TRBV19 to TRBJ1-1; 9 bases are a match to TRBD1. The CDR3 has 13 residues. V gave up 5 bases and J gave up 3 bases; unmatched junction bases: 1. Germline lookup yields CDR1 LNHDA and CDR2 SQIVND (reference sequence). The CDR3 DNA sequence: TGTGCCAGTAGTTGGACAGGGGACACTGAAGCTTTCTTT. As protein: CASSWTGDTEAFF.

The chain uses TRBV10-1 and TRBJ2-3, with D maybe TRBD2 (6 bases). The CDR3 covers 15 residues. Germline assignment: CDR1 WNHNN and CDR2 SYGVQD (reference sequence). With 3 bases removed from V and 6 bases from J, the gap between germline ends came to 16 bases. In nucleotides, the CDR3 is TGCGCCAGCAGTGACCCGGGACTGGGGCTGGATACGCAGTATTTT. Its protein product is CASSDPGLGLDTQYF.

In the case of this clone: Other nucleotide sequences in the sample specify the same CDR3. The CDR3 region is CASSLVGSDTEAFF. CDR3 coding DNA: TGTGCCAGCAGTTTAGTGGGGTCTGACACTGAAGCTTTCTTT. The gene calls are TRBV27 and TRBJ1-1; no firm D call. Germline assignment: CDR1 MNHEY and CDR2 SMNVEV (reference sequence). V lost 2 bases, J lost 3 bases, and 10 bases lay in between. CDR3 length: 14 residues.

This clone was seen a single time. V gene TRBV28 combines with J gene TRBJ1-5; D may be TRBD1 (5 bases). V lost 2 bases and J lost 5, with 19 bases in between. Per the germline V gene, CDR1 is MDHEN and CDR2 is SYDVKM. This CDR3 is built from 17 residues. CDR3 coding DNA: TGTGCCAGCAGTTTAAGGGGCGCAATAGAAAACCATCAGCCCCAGCATTTT. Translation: CASSLRGAIENHQPQHF.

The CDR3 sequence: CASSPNPGIDGYTF. The CDR3 nucleotides are TGTGCCAGCAGCCCAAATCCAGGGATCGATGGCTACACCTTC. The rearrangement uses TRBV7-6 and TRBJ1-2; D may be TRBD1 (5 bases). Trimming removed 5 bases from V and 6 bases from J, with 16 bases in between. The CDR3 loop spans 14 amino acids. Germline V gene data show CDR1 as SGHVS and CDR2 as FNYEAQ. Supplemented by reference TRBV7-6 and TRBJ1-2, the full variable domain reads GAGVSQSPRYKVTKRGQDVALRCDPISGHVSLYWYRQALGQGPEFLTYFNYEAQQDKSGLPNDRFSAERPEGSISTLTIQRTEQRDSAMYRCASSPNPGIDGYTFGSGTRLTVV.

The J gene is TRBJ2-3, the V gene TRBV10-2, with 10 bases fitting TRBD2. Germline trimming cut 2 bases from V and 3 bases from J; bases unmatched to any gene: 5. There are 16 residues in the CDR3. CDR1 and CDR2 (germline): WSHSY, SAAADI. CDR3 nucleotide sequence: TGCGCCAGCAGTGAGGTTGTAGCGGGAGGTACAGATACGCAGTATTTT. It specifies CASSEVVAGGTDTQYF.

The CDR3 DNA sequence: TGTGCCAGCAGTGAATCTTCTTATTGGGGGACTGAAGCTTTCTTT. Its protein product is CASSESSYWGTEAFF. This rearrangement joins TRBV6-1 to TRBJ1-1; tentative D call: TRBD1 (5 bases). V shed 2 bases and J shed 5 bases, with 15 bases lying between them. Germline assignment: CDR1 MNHNS and CDR2 SASEGT. The CDR3 loop spans 15 amino acids.